The 26 T cell receptor beta chains listed next were all sequenced from one sample in a study of cytomegalovirus exposure and HLA in healthy donors. The PCR used 60 Vbeta and 13 Jbeta primers. The assay was immunoSEQ multiplex PCR, and TCRdb's table has in-frame clones only and misses some. The sample gives about 150,000 clones, 60% to 85% of which show up once; 4% to 4.5% is in the top ten. Material: PBMCs. These receptors were taken from a woman aged 40 to 49 in good health and CMV-seronegative.

Note on this clone: Germline is not matched at one junction end, which may reflect a read error. The sample carries other DNA sequences with the same CDR3. V gene TRBV2 combines with J gene TRBJ2-3, with 7 nucleotides matching TRBD2. Germline V CDR1 and CDR2: SNHLY, FYNNEI. The CDR3 spans 17 residues. The DNA of the CDR3 is TGTGCTAGCATTTATGGTCGAGGACTAGTTACTACAGATACGCAGTATTTT. Its protein is CASIYGRGLVTTDTQYF.

This chain links TRBV15 with TRBJ2-7; 7 bases line up with TRBD1. The CDR3 length is 15 residues. CDR1 is LNHNV and CDR2 is YYDKDF in the germline V gene (reference sequence). J gave up 7 bases and V 5 bases, and 14 bases lay outside the gene matches. CDR3: CATSSGIGGQGEQYF. The CDR3 nucleotides are TGTGCCACCAGCTCAGGTATAGGGGGCCAAGGGGAGCAGTACTTC.

The V gene is TRBV5-1, the J gene TRBJ1-6; no definite D call. The CDR3 has 15 residues. The germline CDR1 and CDR2 sequences are SGHRS and YFSETQ. Trimming stripped 1 base from V and 5 bases from J, with 10 bases between. The CDR3 sequence: CASSLSEADNSPLHF. CDR3 coding DNA: TGCGCCAGCAGCTTGTCCGAAGCCGATAATTCACCCCTCCACTTT.

This sequence joins TRBV15 and TRBJ1-6; perhaps TRBD1 as D (5 bases). Germline-derived CDR1 and CDR2 are LNHNV and YYDKDF (reference sequence). This CDR3 has 15 amino acids. V lost 3 bases and J 14 bases, leaving 20 bases between the germline ends. The CDR3 protein is CATSSYETAAGSLHF. CDR3 nucleotides: TGTGCCACCAGCAGCTACGAGACAGCTGCTGGATCCCTCCACTTT.

This clone was seen a few times. The J gene is TRBJ2-5, the V gene TRBV5-1; 10 nucleotides line up with TRBD1. The CDR3 consists of 16 residues. The germline V gene has CDR1 SGHRS and CDR2 YFSETQ. V gave up 0 bases and J gave up 2 bases; unmatched junction bases: 4. This CDR3 reads CASSLAMGQGQETQYF. The CDR3 DNA sequence: TGCGCCAGCAGCTTGGCTATGGGACAGGGGCAAGAGACCCAGTACTTC.

The chain joins TRBV28 to TRBJ2-7; unclear D gene. Per germline, CDR1 MDHEN and CDR2 SYDVKM. The CDR3 totals 11 residues. Deletions cut 1 base from V and 7 bases from J, with 5 bases between. The CDR3 sequence: CASSLLEEQYF. Here the CDR3 DNA reads TGTGCCAGCAGTTTATTAGAGGAGCAGTACTTC.

The chain is built from TRBV5-1 and TRBJ2-3, with 12 bases fitting TRBD2. The CDR3 covers 16 residues. Germline values: CDR1 SGHRS, CDR2 YFSETQ. The V gene end was trimmed by 4 bases and the J gene end by 4 bases; junction bases not matched to a gene: 7. The CDR3 loop is CASSPRTSGIADTQYF. Here the CDR3 DNA reads TGCGCCAGCAGCCCCCGGACTAGCGGGATCGCAGATACGCAGTATTTT.

The gene calls are TRBV9 and TRBJ2-4; 9 bases map to TRBD1. After removal of 1 base from V and 6 bases from J, the junction contained 5 bases not matched to a gene. The CDR3 is 15 residues long. From germline, CDR1 is SGDLS and CDR2 YYNGEE. In nucleotides, the CDR3 is TGTGCCAGCAGCGTATTGCCGGGACAGGGAAACATTCAGTACTTC. It specifies CASSVLPGQGNIQYF. Combining the CDR3 with reference TRBV9 and TRBJ2-4 gives the whole variable domain DSGVTQTPKHLITATGQRVTLRCSPRSGDLSVYWYQQSLDQGLQFLIQYYNGEERAKGNILERFSAQQFPDLHSELNLSSLELGDSALYFCASSVLPGQGNIQYFGAGTRLSVL.

The V and J genes are TRBV5-4 and TRBJ1-2; a possible D gene is TRBD1 (5 bases). The CDR3 totals 13 residues. V was shortened by 4 bases and J by 8 bases, with 15 bases between the two germline ends. Germline-derived CDR1 and CDR2 are SGHNT and YYREEE (reference sequence). The CDR3, as DNA: TGTGCCAGCAGCCTTCGGGGGGTCCCGGGCTACACCTTC. It is translated as CASSLRGVPGYTF.

The chain is built from TRBV19 and TRBJ2-1; weak D call: TRBD1 (7 bases). Trimming removed 6 bases at V and 10 bases at J, with 19 bases between. Looked up from germline, CDR1 is LNHDA and CDR2 is SQIVND (reference sequence). This CDR3 is built from 14 residues. The CDR3 bases are TGTGCCAGTAGGCGGGACAGTCAGTCCACCGAGCAGTTCTTC. Its protein is CASRRDSQSTEQFF.

This clone was observed a few times. The V gene is TRBV27, the J gene TRBJ1-5; 8 positions match TRBD1. The germline gives CDR1 MNHEY, CDR2 SMNVEV (reference sequence). CDR3 length equals 13 residues. The CDR3 DNA is TGTGCTACAGGGGGGGTTGGCAATCAGCCCCAGCATTTT. This gives the protein CATGGVGNQPQHF.

V and J are TRBV6-6 and TRBJ1-4; D is uncertain. Per germline, CDR1 MNHNY and CDR2 SVGAGI (reference sequence). The V gene lost 6 bases and the J gene lost 0 bases, with 11 bases spanning the gap. The CDR3 sequence is 15 residues long. CDR3 loop: CASSLTMATNEKLFF. The CDR3 region has the DNA TGTGCCAGCAGCCTTACAATGGCAACTAATGAAAAACTGTTTTTT.

This clone has only a few counts. V is TRBV30 and J is TRBJ2-7; D might be TRBD1 (5 bases). Trimming left V 2 bases short and J 3 bases short, with 5 bases between. The germline gives CDR1 GTSNPN, CDR2 SVGIG (reference sequence). The CDR3 has 11 residues. The CDR3 region is CAWSRGYEQYF. The DNA of the CDR3 is TGTGCCTGGAGTAGGGGCTACGAGCAGTACTTC.

The chain joins TRBV5-4 to TRBJ2-7; 9 nucleotides line up with TRBD1. Germline loops: CDR1 SGHNT, CDR2 YYREEE (reference sequence). CDR3 length: 15 amino acids. V dropped 3 bases and J dropped 2; count of bases not matched to a gene: 6. CDR3: CASSSGTGFAYEQYF. The CDR3 DNA reads TGTGCCAGCAGCTCCGGGACAGGGTTTGCCTACGAGCAGTACTTC.

In its sample, this clone was seen once. The chain has TRBV10-3 and TRBJ2-7, with 8 nucleotides matching TRBD2. V gave up 4 bases and J gave up 7 bases; unmatched junction bases: 9. Germline CDR1 reads ENHRY; CDR2 reads SYGVKD. This CDR3 is built from 14 residues. CDR3 amino acids: CAISVSGGSTEQYF. CDR3 nucleotides: TGTGCCATCAGTGTGTCGGGGGGGAGTACGGAGCAGTACTTC.

V usage is TRBV18 and J usage is TRBJ2-1; 10 bases map to TRBD2. With V trimmed by 3 bases and J by 6 bases, 5 bases remained unmatched. Germline V lookup: CDR1 KGHSH, CDR2 LQKENI. The CDR3 has 15 residues. The CDR3 region is CASSPGASGGNEQFF. The CDR3 DNA follows: TGTGCCAGCTCACCGGGGGCTAGCGGGGGCAATGAGCAGTTCTTC.

This clone was counted once. One end of the junction is discordant with germline, which a read error may explain. This rearrangement joins TRBV5-1 to TRBJ1-2, with D uncertain. Germline V lookup: CDR1 SGHRS, CDR2 YFSETQ. This CDR3 has 14 amino acids. As DNA, the CDR3 is TGCGCCAGCAGCTTGTCGCCCCCCTCTACCTCTGTGTACTTC. Its protein product is CASSLSPPSTSVYF.

V gene TRBV10-2 combines with J gene TRBJ2-7; weak D call: TRBD1 (5 bases). The germline gives CDR1 WSHSY, CDR2 SAAADI. This CDR3 comprises 13 residues. The V end lost 6 bases, the J end lost 5 bases, and 14 bases lay between the germline ends. The CDR3 coding sequence is TGCGCCAGCAGGGGGTTTACCAGGGACGAGCAGTACTTC. This gives the protein CASRGFTRDEQYF.

This clone showed up just a few times. The chain recombines TRBV9 with TRBJ1-2, with 10 nucleotides matching TRBD1. Germline trimming cut 2 bases from V and 5 bases from J; bases unmatched to any gene: 9. Germline CDR1 reads SGDLS; CDR2 reads YYNGEE. CDR3 length: 16 amino acids. The CDR3 DNA reads TGTGCCAGCAGCGTTAATTTGGGACAGGGGACTTATGGCTACACCTTC. Translating it yields CASSVNLGQGTYGYTF. The variable domain in full, with the rest retrieved from reference TRBV9 and TRBJ1-2, is DSGVTQTPKHLITATGQRVTLRCSPRSGDLSVYWYQQSLDQGLQFLIQYYNGEERAKGNILERFSAQQFPDLHSELNLSSLELGDSALYFCASSVNLGQGTYGYTFGSGTRLTVV.

V is TRBV2 and J is TRBJ2-5; D may be TRBD1 (6 bases). Germline V gene data show CDR1 as SNHLY and CDR2 as FYNNEI. The V and J ends lost 2 bases and 5 bases respectively, with 12 bases between them. The CDR3 is 14 amino acids. The CDR3 DNA reads as TGTGCCAGCAGTGAATCAGGGGTGGGGGAGACCCAGTACTTC. Translating it yields CASSESGVGETQYF.

V and J are TRBV6-6 and TRBJ2-2; tentative D call: TRBD2 (5 bases). V was cut by 10 bases and J by 0 bases, with 15 bases left in between. Per germline, CDR1 MNHNY and CDR2 SVGAGI (reference sequence). The CDR3 is 15 residues long. CDR3 in DNA: TGTGCCACCACCCCCCCGGGAACGAACACCGGGGAGCTGTTTTTT. It yields the protein CATTPPGTNTGELFF.

This clone was counted a single time. J is TRBJ2-2 and V is TRBV7-2; tentative D call: TRBD2 (6 bases). The ends were cut back, 3 bases at V and 7 bases at J, with 9 bases in the middle. Germline lookup yields CDR1 SGHTA and CDR2 FQGNSA. The CDR3 is 13 amino acids. The CDR3 sequence: CASSFPGGGELFF. The DNA of the CDR3 is TGTGCCAGCAGCTTCCCCGGGGGCGGGGAGCTGTTTTTT.

The chain couples TRBV28 to TRBJ2-7; tentatively, D is TRBD1 (5 bases). The germline V and J ends were trimmed by 5 bases and 7 bases, with 9 bases remaining between them. This CDR3 is built from 11 residues. Germline CDR1 is MDHEN and CDR2 is SYDVKM. The CDR3 loop is CASSTRTEQYF. The CDR3 coding sequence is TGTGCCAGCAGTACCCGGACAGAGCAGTACTTC.

The gene calls are TRBV2 and TRBJ2-7; the match to TRBD1 covers 9 bases. CDR1 is SNHLY and CDR2 is FYNNEI in the germline V gene. This CDR3 comprises 14 residues. V shed 7 bases and J 1 base; nucleotides not matched to a gene: 5. The CDR3 nucleotides are TGTGCCAGCACCCGGACAGGGGATTCCTACGAGCAGTACTTC. Translation: CASTRTGDSYEQYF.

The chain recombines TRBV6-4 with TRBJ1-4, with D uncertain. CDR3 length equals 16 residues. CDR1 is MRHNA, CDR2 SNTAGT, per germline. The V gene lost 5 bases and the J gene lost 4 bases, with 17 bases spanning the gap. CDR3 nucleotides: TGTGCCAGCAGTCCAGATTCTCGACTCCGTAATGAAAAACTGTTTTTT. This translates into CASSPDSRLRNEKLFF.

The V call is TRBV13, the J call TRBJ2-3; the match to TRBD2 covers 15 bases. This CDR3 region has 18 residues. J lost 2 bases, V lost 5 bases, and 8 bases had no gene match. Germline V lookup: CDR1 PRHDT, CDR2 FYEKMQ (reference sequence). DNA of the CDR3: TGTGCCAGCAGCCTCTGGACTAGCGGGGGGGACCCCACAGATACGCAGTATTTT. Protein sequence: CASSLWTSGGDPTDTQYF.